One sample yielded the 31 T cell receptor beta chains listed below, sequenced in a study of long-term antiretroviral therapy in people with HIV. They ran version v3.0 of the immunoSEQ assay at survey level. The table came from immunoSEQ multiplex PCR; TCRdb's copy has only in-frame clones and leaves some out. In the table there are about 28,000 clones, roughly 84% of which are singletons. This sample comprised unsorted PBMCs, obtained 0.4 years after starting antiretroviral therapy. The source is a young man with HIV.

The chain joins TRBV5-1 to TRBJ1-1; 8 bases fit TRBD1. V dropped 5 bases and J dropped 3; count of bases not matched to a gene: 6. Germline CDR1 SGHRS, CDR2 YFSETQ. The CDR3 contains 14 residues. The CDR3 loop reads CASRYYRGDTEAFF. The CDR3 DNA is TGCGCCAGCAGATACTACAGGGGGGACACTGAAGCTTTCTTT.

The chain has TRBV6-5 and TRBJ2-1, with 10 bases aligning to TRBD1. The germline V gene encodes CDR1 MNHEY and CDR2 SVGAGI. Trimming cost V 0 bases and J 8 bases; bases outside gene matches: 7. CDR3 length equals 16 residues. The DNA for the CDR3 is TGTGCCAGCAGTTACTCCGGGACAGGGGCGTTCGATGAGCAGTTCTTC. As protein: CASSYSGTGAFDEQFF.

The chain recombines TRBV5-1 with TRBJ2-2; perhaps TRBD1 as D (6 bases). There are 14 residues in the CDR3. The germline gives CDR1 SGHRS, CDR2 YFSETQ. V shed 0 bases and J shed 4 bases, with 7 bases lying between them. CDR3 protein: CASSLGGGTGELFF. The CDR3 DNA reads TGCGCCAGCAGCTTGGGAGGGGGCACCGGGGAGCTGTTTTTT.

The gene calls are TRBV6-5 and TRBJ1-2; 8 nucleotides line up with TRBD1. Losses at the gene ends were 8 bases for V and 2 bases for J; bases not matched to a gene: 7. Germline assignment: CDR1 MNHEY and CDR2 SVGAGI. This CDR3 region has 14 residues. CDR3: CASGYRGDNYGYTF. The CDR3 region has the DNA TGTGCCAGCGGGTACAGGGGGGACAACTATGGCTACACCTTC.

This chain joins TRBV11-2 and TRBJ1-1; D gene unclear. This CDR3 comprises 13 residues. Germline V gives CDR1 SGHAT, CDR2 FQNNGV. The V gene lost 5 bases and the J gene lost 1 base, with 8 bases spanning the gap. The CDR3 bases are TGTGCCAGCAGCCCTGCAGGGAACACTGAAGCTTTCTTT. Translation gives CASSPAGNTEAFF.

The chain has TRBV6-1 and TRBJ2-7; the match to TRBD1 covers 8 bases. The germline V gene has CDR1 MNHNS and CDR2 SASEGT. J was trimmed by 4 bases and V by 9 bases; bases with no gene match: 8. This CDR3 is 13 amino acids long. The CDR3 DNA sequence: TGTGCCAGATCCAGGCAGGGGGCATACGAGCAGTACTTC. It yields the protein CARSRQGAYEQYF.

The J gene is TRBJ1-5, the V gene TRBV28, with D possibly being TRBD1 (5 bases). V dropped 3 bases and J dropped 1 base, with 10 bases sitting between them. CDR3 size: 15 residues. Looked up from germline, CDR1 is MDHEN and CDR2 is SYDVKM. CDR3 residues: CASSLGWGSNQPQHF. DNA of the CDR3: TGTGCCAGCAGTTTGGGCTGGGGGAGCAATCAGCCCCAGCATTTT.

The chain has TRBV5-1 and TRBJ1-1; D is unclear. Trimming cost V 0 bases and J 9 bases, with 9 bases left between them. The CDR3 runs to 12 residues. The germline V gene has CDR1 SGHRS and CDR2 YFSETQ. The CDR3: CASSLAYDQAFF. The CDR3 region has the DNA TGCGCCAGCAGCTTGGCCTATGATCAAGCTTTCTTT.

The chain uses TRBV15 and TRBJ1-1, with a tentative D call TRBD1 (5 bases). Trimming took off 7 bases at V and 0 bases at J, with 12 bases between the two ends. This CDR3 contains 14 residues. CDR1 and CDR2 from the germline V gene are LNHNV and YYDKDF (reference sequence). The CDR3 sequence is CATTWGGLNTEAFF. CDR3 nucleotide sequence: TGTGCCACCACCTGGGGGGGTCTGAACACTGAAGCTTTCTTT.

The chain links TRBV29-1 to TRBJ1-2, with 7 bases matching TRBD1. The CDR3 extends over 14 amino acids. Trimming removed 5 bases from V and 3 bases from J; junction bases left unmatched: 9. Germline V gene lookup returns CDR1 SQVTM and CDR2 ANQGSEA. CDR3 sequence: CSVYTVGQYYGYTF. The DNA for the CDR3 is TGCAGCGTTTACACTGTGGGACAGTACTATGGCTACACCTTC.

CDR3 protein: CASSTVDRGGSNQPQHF. CDR3 in DNA: TGTGCCAGTAGTACCGTGGACCGGGGAGGGAGCAATCAGCCCCAGCATTTT. V and J are TRBV19 and TRBJ1-5, with D uncertain. Per the germline V gene, CDR1 is LNHDA and CDR2 is SQIVND (reference sequence). The CDR3 has 17 residues. Trimming stripped 4 bases from V and 1 base from J, with 17 bases between.

J is TRBJ2-3 and V is TRBV6-1; 9 bases are a match to TRBD2. Per germline, CDR1 MNHNS and CDR2 SASEGT. This CDR3 region has 15 residues. Germline trimming cut 2 bases from V and 2 bases from J; bases unmatched to any gene: 2. CDR3 in amino acids: CASSELAGPTDTQYF. CDR3 nucleotide sequence: TGTGCCAGCAGTGAACTAGCGGGACCCACAGATACGCAGTATTTT.

V is TRBV7-8 and J is TRBJ2-1, with TRBD1 identical over 11 bases. This CDR3 contains 16 residues. The V gene's germline CDR1 is SGHVS and CDR2 FQNEAQ. V was clipped by 2 bases and J by 3 bases; unmatched bases: 3. The CDR3 sequence: CASSLQGTGGYNEQFF. The CDR3 DNA sequence: TGTGCCAGCAGCTTACAGGGGACAGGGGGCTACAATGAGCAGTTCTTC.

This chain joins TRBV28 and TRBJ2-1; TRBD1 matches at 8 bases. The trim removed 7 bases at V and 8 bases at J, leaving 10 bases unmatched. CDR3 length: 14 amino acids. Germline values: CDR1 MDHEN, CDR2 SYDVKM. CDR3 coding DNA: TGTGCCAGCATCATGACAGGGGTCACTGATGAGCAGTTCTTC. Translating gives CASIMTGVTDEQFF.

The rearrangement uses TRBV6-1 and TRBJ1-4; 9 bases are shared with TRBD1. The CDR3 consists of 14 residues. Germline V gives CDR1 MNHNS, CDR2 SASEGT. J gave up 8 bases and V 4 bases, and 5 bases lay outside the gene matches. CDR3 protein: CASSGQGVREKLFF. CDR3 sequence (DNA): TGTGCCAGCAGTGGACAGGGGGTGAGGGAAAAACTGTTTTTT.

The CDR3 reads CARSPTIQDRGLFSYNEQFF. The CDR3 nucleotides read TGTGCCAGAAGCCCCACTATACAGGACAGGGGTCTTTTCTCCTACAATGAGCAGTTCTTC. V is TRBV5-3 and J is TRBJ2-1, with 9 positions matching TRBD1. TRBV5-3 belongs to the ORF category, with a function that is uncertain. V shed 4 bases and J 0 bases; nucleotides not matched to a gene: 17. The CDR3 has 20 residues.

The chain employs TRBV18 and TRBJ2-7, with 7 bases identical to TRBD2. The CDR3 consists of 15 residues. J was trimmed by 0 bases and V by 3 bases; bases with no gene match: 5. CDR1 and CDR2 (germline): KGHSH, LQKENI. CDR3 sequence (DNA): TGTGCCAGCTCACCGCGAGCGGGAAACTCCTACGAGCAGTACTTC. This encodes CASSPRAGNSYEQYF. Variable domain in full (rest from reference TRBV18 and TRBJ2-7): NAGVMQNPRHLVRRRGQEARLRCSPMKGHSHVYWYRQLPEEGLKFMVYLQKENIIDESGMPKERFSAEFPKEGPSILRIQQVVRGDSAAYFCASSPRAGNSYEQYFGPGTRLTVT.

This clone was detected once. This chain uses TRBV6-5 with TRBJ2-1; a possible D gene is TRBD2 (6 bases). V gave up 4 bases and J gave up 4 bases, with 17 bases separating them. CDR1 and CDR2 from the germline V gene are MNHEY and SVGAGI. There are 16 residues in the CDR3. The CDR3 DNA is TGTGCCAGCAGTTCCGGGACTGCTAGAGGGTACAATGAGCAGTTCTTC. Protein sequence: CASSSGTARGYNEQFF.

The chain joins TRBV5-4 to TRBJ2-1; 8 bases align to TRBD2. With 4 bases clipped from V and 9 bases from J, the junction kept 9 bases outside the gene matches. The CDR3 totals 14 residues. Germline assignment: CDR1 SGHNT and CDR2 YYREEE (reference sequence). CDR3 amino acids: CASSPGGEGIEQFF. CDR3 DNA: TGTGCCAGCAGCCCGGGAGGGGAGGGCATTGAGCAGTTCTTC.

This rearrangement joins TRBV7-9 to TRBJ2-7, with 8 bases matching TRBD2. V lost 5 bases, J lost 2 bases, and 5 bases stayed unmatched. Germline CDR1 is SEHNR and CDR2 is FQNEAQ (reference sequence). This CDR3 contains 14 residues. In DNA form, the CDR3 reads TGTGCCAGCAGCCCAGGGACTAGTACCTACGAGCAGTACTTC. It yields the protein CASSPGTSTYEQYF.

This clone was seen only once. The chain combines TRBV28 with TRBJ2-7; weak D call: TRBD2 (5 bases). V shed 6 bases and J shed 0 bases, with 9 bases lying between them. The V gene's germline CDR1 is MDHEN and CDR2 SYDVKM. CDR3 length: 13 residues. The chain's CDR3 is CASRQSGSYEQYF. The DNA for the CDR3 is TGTGCCAGCAGACAGAGCGGCTCCTACGAGCAGTACTTC.

This chain connects TRBV5-6 to TRBJ1-1; D is uncertain. The V end was cut by 0 bases, the J end by 4 bases, with 10 bases between. CDR3 length: 14 amino acids. CDR1 SGHDT and CDR2 YYEEEE come from the germline V gene. CDR3 in amino acids: CASSLGVRTTEAFF. The CDR3, as DNA: TGTGCCAGCAGCTTGGGAGTGAGGACCACTGAAGCTTTCTTT.

This clone has more than one count but fewer than ten. This chain connects TRBV29-1 to TRBJ2-7; D possibly corresponds to TRBD1 (6 bases). Trimming pared 7 bases from V and 6 bases from J, leaving 13 bases between. Germline lookup yields CDR1 SQVTM and CDR2 ANQGSEA. The CDR3 has 11 amino acids. The CDR3 nucleotides are TGCAGCGCGCGGCAGGGGCCCGAGCAGTACTTC. Residues: CSARQGPEQYF.

The J gene is TRBJ1-1, the V gene TRBV6-7; D unresolved. TRBV6-7 is labeled an ORF, and its function is uncertain. V was shortened by 7 bases and J by 1 base, with 19 bases between the two germline ends. The CDR3 runs 16 residues. The CDR3 spells CASNNKRALTNTEAFF. The CDR3 region has the DNA TGTGCCAGCAACAATAAAAGGGCCCTAACGAACACTGAAGCTTTCTTT.

Comment on this clone: This is likely a read error, given that the CDR3 carries no conserved phenylalanine or tryptophan at its end. The DNA is omitted, as the CDR3 cannot be located on it reliably, and the CDR3 follows TCRdb's listing. The genes are TRBV14 and TRBJ2-7; the D call in the table, TRBD1, was not verified against the DNA. Looked up from germline, CDR1 is SGHDN and CDR2 is FVKESK. Ends included, the CDR3 has 13 residues. The CDR3 loop is CASSQAKGGAPLL.

CDR3 protein: CASSLPLPEIYEQYF. CDR3 DNA: TGTGCCAGCAGTTTACCGTTACCGGAAATCTACGAGCAGTACTTC. The chain uses TRBV28 and TRBJ2-7; no clear D gene. The germline gives CDR1 MDHEN, CDR2 SYDVKM. The CDR3 runs to 15 residues. V was cut by 2 bases and J by 3 bases, with 14 bases left in between.

The chain uses TRBV11-3 and TRBJ1-1; the D gene is possibly TRBD1 (5 bases). Per germline, CDR1 SGHNT and CDR2 YENEEA. Between the trimmed V and J ends, which lost 5 bases and 1 base, there was a span of 8 bases. The CDR3 is 13 residues long. The CDR3 DNA is TGTGCCAGCAGCCCAGGGACGAACACTGAAGCTTTCTTT. This translates into CASSPGTNTEAFF.

Only one count was recorded for this clone. This chain connects TRBV5-6 to TRBJ2-3; D is unresolved. This CDR3 region has 16 residues. V was cut by 3 bases and J by 2 bases, with 16 bases left in between. CDR1 SGHDT and CDR2 YYEEEE come from the germline V gene. The CDR3 region has the DNA TGTGCCAGCAGCTCCCTTTCAGGCGAGTCCACAGATACGCAGTATTTT. It specifies CASSSLSGESTDTQYF.

The chain links TRBV5-5 to TRBJ2-7; D gene uncertain. CDR1 and CDR2 (germline): SGHKS, YYEKEE (reference sequence). The CDR3 consists of 13 residues. The V end lost 4 bases, the J end lost 0 bases, and 8 bases lay between the germline ends. CDR3 protein: CASSRIGSYEQYF. In nucleotides, the CDR3 is TGTGCCAGCAGCCGAATTGGCTCCTACGAGCAGTACTTC. The variable domain in full, completed from reference TRBV5-5 and TRBJ2-7, reads DAGVTQSPTHLIKTRGQQVTLRCSPISGHKSVSWYQQVLGQGPQFIFQYYEKEERGRGNFPDRFSARQFPNYSSELNVNALLLGDSALYLCASSRIGSYEQYFGPGTRLTVT.

V and J are TRBV6-5 and TRBJ1-3; D not certain. V was cut by 0 bases and J by 7 bases, with 16 bases left in between. In germline, CDR1 is MNHEY, CDR2 SVGAGI. The CDR3 runs 16 residues. The CDR3 protein is CASSYSLTPYRNTIYF. The CDR3 DNA follows: TGTGCCAGCAGTTACTCGTTAACCCCTTATAGGAACACCATATATTTT.

This clone was seen once. This chain uses TRBV7-8 with TRBJ2-2; tentative D call: TRBD2 (5 bases). Trimming stripped 5 bases from V and 1 base from J, with 14 bases between. This CDR3 contains 16 residues. The germline CDR1 and CDR2 sequences are SGHVS and FQNEAQ. The CDR3 protein is CASSIGKDWNTGELFF. The CDR3 DNA follows: TGTGCCAGCAGCATAGGCAAGGACTGGAACACCGGGGAGCTGTTTTTT.